This T cell receptor (beta chain) is drawn from a study of human T cells and chemical hapten exposure. The overall study: Per-sample TCR yields varied mainly from small pooled library volume differences.

This clonotype occurred many times. Its specificity is unknown. Individual cDNA molecules each carried unique molecular identifiers attached by the library. In the authors' methods: The median was roughly 91,000 TCRs per sample, ranging roughly 23,224 to 690,600. TCRdb analysed the RACE reads with MiXCR anew, one entry per CDR3 protein. TCRdb assigned the V and J calls; the authors' analysis was not used. Of about 65,000 distinct CDR3 sequences detected, approximately 6.2% appear once; the ten largest clones hold just under 3.5%. Study-wide results and caveats: With regard to DPC sensitization, TCRs above 1 in 1000 frequency did not change.

The time point denotes: healthy volunteer bleed at 6 weeks. Total RNA was isolated from whole blood that had not been fractionated. This CDR3 region has 14 residues. Germline CDR1 reads MNHNY; CDR2 reads SVGAGI (reference sequence). V lost 6 bases and J 4 bases, leaving 13 bases between the germline ends. The TCR sequence derives from a female donor in good health. Some clones in this sample may be carry-over from other donors' samples. The chain links TRBV6-6 to TRBJ1-5; D ambiguous. The sequenced sample was whole blood. CDR3 in amino acids: CASSHSNANQPQHF. CDR3 DNA sequence: TGTGCCAGCAGCCACTCGAATGCAAATCAGCCCCAGCATTTT.